This passage covers 17 T cell receptor beta chains from one sample sequenced in a study of blood T cells in healthy people across ages. A sample-barcoded 5' primer and a J-beta primer mix were used in a second PCR of roughly 6 to 11 cycles. MiXCR was run by TCRdb on the 5' RACE reads, yielding one entry per CDR3 protein. The table includes 850,000 to 950,000 distinct CDR3 sequences, 29% detected once. Sample: blood. The receptors come from a woman aged 80 or over in good health.

This clonotype was counted only a few times. The chain carries TRBV20-1 and TRBJ1-2, with a weak D call TRBD1 (5 bases). Per germline, CDR1 DFQATT and CDR2 SNEGSKA (reference sequence). The CDR3 covers 15 residues. V lost 0 bases to trimming and J lost 8 bases, with 19 bases between them. The CDR3 DNA is TGCAGTGCTAGAGATCAGGGACGGGAACTGGGCGGCTACACCTTC. As protein: CSARDQGRELGGYTF.

The table lists this clonotype with a few counts. V and J are TRBV6-5 and TRBJ1-5; D is possibly TRBD1 (5 bases). Germline-derived CDR1 and CDR2 are MNHEY and SVGAGI. The CDR3 loop spans 12 amino acids. Trimming stripped 5 bases from V and 7 bases from J, with 9 bases between. CDR3 nucleotide sequence: TGTGCCAGCAGTCATCAGGGACAGCCCCAGCATTTT. This sequence encodes CASSHQGQPQHF.

The chain carries TRBV3-1 and TRBJ2-1, with 9 bases aligning to TRBD2. This CDR3 has 17 residues. The trim removed 0 bases at V and 8 bases at J, leaving 11 bases unmatched. CDR1 and CDR2 (germline): LGHDT, YNNKEL (reference sequence). Written as DNA, the CDR3 is TGTGCCAGCAGCCAAGAACTAGCGGGCCCGAGGGGGCATGAGCAGTTCTTC. It specifies CASSQELAGPRGHEQFF.

With regard to this clonotype: An end of the junction does not agree with germline; a read error may underlie this. The V call is TRBV20-1, the J call TRBJ2-1; 9 positions agree with TRBD2. The V gene's germline CDR1 is DFQATT and CDR2 SNEGSKA (reference sequence). The CDR3 has 17 amino acids. For the CDR3, the DNA is TGCAGTGCTCCCAGCGGGGGGCAACGAGGTTCCTACAATGAGCGGTTCTTC. Its protein is CSAPSGGQRGSYNERFF.

Comment on this clonotype: The junction differs from germline at one of its ends, possibly a read error. The gene calls are TRBV9 and TRBJ2-3; no reliable D call. In germline, CDR1 is SGDLS, CDR2 YYNGEE. The length of the CDR3 is 15 residues. The CDR3 nucleotides are TGTGCCAGCAGCGTCAACAGAGTGAGCACAGATACGCGGTATTTT. It specifies CASSVNRVSTDTRYF. Based on the CDR3 plus reference TRBV9 and TRBJ2-3, the full variable domain is DSGVTQTPKHLITATGQRVTLRCSPRSGDLSVYWYQQSLDQGLQFLIQYYNGEERAKGNILERFSAQQFPDLHSELNLSSLELGDSALYFCASSVNRVSTDTRYFGPGTRLTVL.

The V call is TRBV7-9, the J call TRBJ1-4; possible D gene TRBD1, 5 bases. Trimming cost V 4 bases and J 8 bases, with 17 bases left between them. The CDR3 has 15 residues. Looked up from germline, CDR1 is SEHNR and CDR2 is FQNEAQ (reference sequence). In DNA, the CDR3 is TGTGCCAGCAGCTCTACGGGGGTGGGTGGAGAAAAACTGTTTTTT. Encoded protein: CASSSTGVGGEKLFF.

As for this clonotype: A read error may produce the germline difference seen at one junction end. This chain connects TRBV12-3 or TRBV12-4 to TRBJ2-3; possible D gene TRBD1, 5 bases. There are 16 residues in the CDR3. The CDR3 sequence: CASCPVGALSTDAQYF. In DNA form, the CDR3 reads TGTGCCAGCTGTCCAGTAGGGGCACTGAGCACAGATGCGCAATATTTT.

This clonotype was observed a few times. This sequence may be a read error, since a much larger clone differs from it by one base. The rearrangement links TRBV5-1 to TRBJ2-1; 10 nucleotides align to TRBD1. The J call may be faulty, since TRBJ2-7 better matches the DNA end. This CDR3 contains 15 residues. The germline V gene encodes CDR1 SGHRS and CDR2 YFSETQ. CDR3 protein: CASSEGQGSYNEQYF. CDR3 DNA: TGCGCCAGCAGTGAGGGACAGGGGTCCTACAATGAGCAGTACTTC.

The rearrangement joins TRBV6-4 to TRBJ2-1; D gene uncertain. The germline V and J ends were trimmed by 0 bases and 4 bases, with 13 bases remaining between them. From germline, CDR1 is MRHNA and CDR2 SNTAGT. The CDR3 is 16 amino acids. CDR3 loop: CASSDSFALNYNEQFF. The CDR3, as DNA: TGTGCCAGCAGTGACTCGTTCGCCCTCAATTACAATGAGCAGTTCTTC.

On this clonotype: The CDR3 does not end in the conserved phenylalanine or tryptophan, so this is likely a read error. V is TRBV6-2 or TRBV6-3 and J is TRBJ1-6; no clear D. The CDR3 runs to 15 residues. Germline V gene data show CDR1 as MNHEY and CDR2 as SVGEGT. Trimming stripped 7 bases from V and 8 bases from J, with 18 bases between. The CDR3 nucleotides read TGTGCCAGCAAACGGAGAGGCAGTCGGGATTCACCCCTCCACGTT. This sequence encodes CASKRRGSRDSPLHV.

Concerning this clonotype itself: A much larger clonotype is one base distant, so this may be a read error. For the CDR3, the DNA is TGTGCCAGCAGTTACATGGGACTAACCGGCAATGAGCAGTACTTC. Encoded protein: CASSYMGLTGNEQYF. The V gene is TRBV6-2 or TRBV6-3, the J gene TRBJ2-5; TRBD2 matches 7 bases. With V trimmed by 2 bases and J by 11 bases, 14 bases remained unmatched. Germline V CDR1 and CDR2: MNHEY, SVGEGT. The CDR3 runs 15 residues.

The sample holds many counts of this clonotype. The chain carries TRBV9 and TRBJ1-2; possible D gene TRBD1, 6 bases. Per germline, CDR1 SGDLS and CDR2 YYNGEE. Trimming took 0 bases from V and 7 from J, leaving 13 bases between them. The CDR3 contains 14 residues. In DNA, the CDR3 is TGTGCCAGCAGCGTAGATCCCACAGGGTTTGGCTACACCTTC. Protein product: CASSVDPTGFGYTF.

There are a few counts of this clonotype. This clone may be a read error of a much larger clone one base away. This chain connects TRBV2 to TRBJ2-4, with D possibly being TRBD2 (6 bases). The end of the DNA aligns better with TRBJ2-7, so the J call may be wrong. This CDR3 comprises 13 residues. Germline V gene lookup returns CDR1 SNHLY and CDR2 FYNNEI. The CDR3 loop reads CASREGLGYEQYF. CDR3 in DNA: TGTGCCAGCAGGGAGGGCTTAGGTTACGAGCAGTACTTC.

This clonotype was seen repeatedly, ten times or more. V and J are TRBV6-2 or TRBV6-3 and TRBJ2-5, with a weak D call TRBD2 (5 bases). CDR3 length: 12 amino acids. Germline V CDR1 and CDR2: MNHEY, SVGEGT. V was pared by 2 bases and J by 7 bases, with 8 bases between. The CDR3 coding sequence is TGTGCCAGCAGTTACACAGAGGGGACCCAGTACTTC. As protein: CASSYTEGTQYF.

This clonotype was seen repeatedly, ten times or more. The chain is built from TRBV7-6 and TRBJ1-1; D is ambiguous. The CDR3 extends over 16 amino acids. The V gene lost 0 bases and the J gene lost 5 bases, with 16 bases spanning the gap. Looked up from germline, CDR1 is SGHVS and CDR2 is FNYEAQ. The CDR3 DNA reads TGTGCCAGCAGCTTAGCGGTGGTATCCCGAAGGACTGAAGCTTTCTTT. Amino acids: CASSLAVVSRRTEAFF.

With respect to this clonotype: A much larger clone differs by one base, so this may be a read error. This chain connects TRBV6-5 to TRBJ2-1; 7 positions agree with TRBD2. The germline gives CDR1 MNHEY, CDR2 SVGAGI. The CDR3 spans 15 residues. The CDR3 DNA reads as TGTGCCAGCTCCCTGGTTAGCGGGCTTTACAATGGGCAGTTCTTC. Amino acids: CASSLVSGLYNGQFF.

The chain combines TRBV13 with TRBJ2-7; 8 positions match TRBD1. Unmatched junction bases numbered 5, after V lost 5 bases and J lost 5 bases. This CDR3 spans 13 amino acids. Germline V gene lookup returns CDR1 PRHDT and CDR2 FYEKMQ (reference sequence). The CDR3 sequence is CASSEDRGHEQYF. In DNA form, the CDR3 reads TGTGCCAGCAGCGAAGACAGGGGCCACGAGCAGTACTTC.